The entry below gives a single TCR beta chain sequence along with its context. The study made its TRB cDNA libraries by 5' RACE, adding UMI labels. TCRdb reprocessed the 5' RACE reads and stores each CDR3 protein as one record, lacking DNA. The sample's table shows approximately 26,000 distinct CDR3 sequences. These data belong to a study of CXCR3-negative and CXCR3-positive naive CD8 T cells. Sorting was done in triplicate for each CD8+ T cell subset (approximately 300,000 cells each). This CDR3 has 20 residues. Germline values: CDR1 DFQATT, CDR2 SNEGSKA (reference sequence). The TCR sequence derives from a human donor in good health. Some clones in this sample may be carry-over from other donors' samples. The sample consisted of naive CXCR3- CD8+ T cells from blood. As for subset: CD45RO-CCR7+CD27+CD95- naive CD8+ T cells lacking CXCR3 (TNR3-). The chain recombines TRBV20-1 with TRBJ2-7; TCRdb selects TRBD2, and the lack of DNA leaves this call unchecked. CDR3 sequence: CSASGDTSESHSSGTYEQYF.